These 18 T cell receptor beta chains share one sample of origin, sequenced in a study of human T cells and chemical hapten exposure. The time point was: patch test 2, 6 weeks after DPC sensitization. As for treatment: therapeutic diphenylcyclopropenone sensitization with weekly scalp DPC. TCRdb recomputed calls from the RACE reads with MiXCR, one row per CDR3 protein. The sample yields about 350,000 distinct CDR3 sequences, more than 5% seen once. The sequences come from whole blood, collected in connection with sensitization to the hapten diphenylcyclopropenone (DPC). The origin of the receptors is a woman between 18 and 29 years old with alopecia areata. Some clones in this sample may be carry-over from other donors' samples.

This clonotype was counted only a few times. CDR3 DNA: TGTGCCAGCAGCCAAGTCCCGAGCGGGGTGAGCACAGATACGCAGTATTTT. Translated: CASSQVPSGVSTDTQYF. The chain recombines TRBV4-2 with TRBJ2-3; the match to TRBD2 covers 7 bases. After removal of 1 base from V and 0 bases from J, the junction contained 7 bases not matched to a gene. From germline, CDR1 is LGHNA and CDR2 YNFKEQ. This CDR3 region has 17 residues.

V gene TRBV7-2 combines with J gene TRBJ2-7; D tentatively reads TRBD1 or TRBD2 (7 bases each). The V end was cut by 7 bases, the J end by 6 bases, with 19 bases between. Germline CDR1 is SGHTA and CDR2 is FQGNSA. The CDR3 covers 14 residues. This CDR3 is CASNPQGGVGEQYF. CDR3 nucleotide sequence: TGTGCCAGCAATCCCCAGGGGGGGGTCGGCGAGCAGTACTTC.

The sample holds many counts of this clonotype. The CDR3 protein is CASSLRRDMDEQYF. The CDR3 DNA reads as TGTGCCAGCAGTTTACGGAGGGACATGGACGAGCAGTACTTC. V gene TRBV12-3 or TRBV12-4 combines with J gene TRBJ2-7; perhaps D is TRBD1 or TRBD2 (6 bases each). V was trimmed by 2 bases and J by 5 bases, leaving 13 bases between them. The CDR3 is 14 amino acids.

This clonotype occurred many times. This chain links TRBV10-3 with TRBJ1-2, with D perhaps matching TRBD1 (6 bases). This CDR3 contains 14 residues. Trimming left V 0 bases short and J 1 base short, with 6 bases between. CDR1 is ENHRY and CDR2 is SYGVKD in the germline V gene. The DNA of the CDR3 is TGTGCCATCAGTGAGTCGGACAGTAACTATGGCTACACCTTC. It yields the protein CAISESDSNYGYTF.

Only a few counts were recorded for this clonotype. The gene calls are TRBV12-3 or TRBV12-4 and TRBJ1-5; 8 bases align to TRBD1. The length of the CDR3 is 14 residues. V shed 6 bases and J 6 bases; nucleotides not matched to a gene: 7. As DNA, the CDR3 is TGTGCCAGCAGCCTAGACAGGGGTACTCAGCCCCAGCATTTT. This sequence encodes CASSLDRGTQPQHF.

This clonotype was observed a handful of times. The V gene is TRBV6-5, the J gene TRBJ1-2; D might be TRBD1 (6 bases). V shed 0 bases and J shed 5 bases, with 13 bases lying between them. This CDR3 contains 15 residues. The germline V gene has CDR1 MNHEY and CDR2 SVGAGI. CDR3 DNA sequence: TGTGCCAGCAGTTACTCGAAGGGGGGCTGGTATGGCTACACCTTC. Translating gives CASSYSKGGWYGYTF.

This clonotype has just a few counts. The genes are TRBV7-9 and TRBJ2-1; D is undetermined. The ends were cut back, 5 bases at V and 1 base at J, with 15 bases in the middle. Per germline, CDR1 SEHNR and CDR2 FQNEAQ (reference sequence). The CDR3 spans 16 residues. For the CDR3, the DNA is TGTGCCAGCAGCGATCGAGGCGTTATGTCCTACAATGAGCAGTTCTTC. Protein product: CASSDRGVMSYNEQFF.

This clonotype has more than one count but fewer than ten. This chain uses TRBV5-6 with TRBJ2-1; D is unresolved. Germline V gene data show CDR1 as SGHDT and CDR2 as YYEEEE. This CDR3 comprises 12 residues. V gave up 2 bases and J gave up 12 bases, with 12 bases separating them. CDR3 region: CASSFEESVQFF. The DNA for the CDR3 is TGTGCCAGCAGCTTCGAAGAGAGCGTGCAGTTCTTC. The full variable domain, completed using reference TRBV5-6 and TRBJ2-1, is DAGVTQSPTHLIKTRGQQVTLRCSPKSGHDTVSWYQQALGQGPQFIFQYYEEEERQRGNFPDRFSGHQFPNYSSELNVNALLLGDSALYLCASSFEESVQFFGPGTRLTVL.

Only a few counts were recorded for this clonotype. The chain employs TRBV27 and TRBJ1-5, with D unresolved. Germline CDR1 MNHEY, CDR2 SMNVEV (reference sequence). The CDR3 is 14 residues long. Trimming stripped 5 bases from V and 2 bases from J, with 10 bases between. The CDR3 DNA sequence: TGTGCCAGCAGTAAGGGATTTGGCAATCAGCCCCAGCATTTT. Translating gives CASSKGFGNQPQHF.

This clonotype has ten or more counts. The chain joins TRBV20-1 to TRBJ1-3; D unresolved. There are 15 residues in the CDR3. Deletions cut 0 bases from V and 0 bases from J, with 9 bases between. The germline CDR1 and CDR2 sequences are DFQATT and SNEGSKA (reference sequence). This chain's CDR3 is CSARDEAGSGNTIYF. CDR3 nucleotide sequence: TGCAGTGCTAGAGATGAGGCGGGCTCTGGAAACACCATATATTTT.

The chain has TRBV29-1 and TRBJ2-1, with D possibly TRBD1 on 5 matching bases. This CDR3 is 13 amino acids long. Germline CDR1 SQVTM, CDR2 ANQGSEA. Trimming took 8 bases from V and 0 from J, leaving 11 bases between them. As DNA, the CDR3 is TGCAGCCCTCACAGGAGCTCCTACAATGAGCAGTTCTTC. Protein sequence: CSPHRSSYNEQFF.

The chain links TRBV3-1 to TRBJ2-3; D might be TRBD2 (5 bases). CDR1 and CDR2 (germline): LGHDT, YNNKEL (reference sequence). V shed 6 bases and J shed 4 bases, with 14 bases lying between them. The CDR3 is made up of 14 amino acids. Here the CDR3 reads CASSQSGRSDTQYF. CDR3 DNA sequence: TGTGCCAGCAGTCAAAGCGGTCGCTCAGATACGCAGTATTTT.

This clonotype has a handful of counts. This chain uses TRBV2 with TRBJ1-6; TRBD1 aligns across 8 bases. V lost 5 bases and J lost 10; bases outside the gene matches: 10. CDR1 is SNHLY, CDR2 FYNNEI, per germline. The CDR3 is 15 amino acids. CDR3 in DNA: TGTGCCAGCAGTATCGGACAGGGCAATCTATCACCCCTCCACTTT. Its translation is CASSIGQGNLSPLHF. Together with reference TRBV2 and TRBJ1-6, the CDR3 gives the full variable domain: EPEVTQTPSHQVTQMGQEVILRCVPISNHLYFYWYRQILGQKVEFLVSFYNNEISEKSEIFDDQFSVERPDGSNFTLKIRSTKLEDSAMYFCASSIGQGNLSPLHFGNGTRLTVT.

This clonotype was found a few times. The chain joins TRBV12-3 or TRBV12-4 to TRBJ2-6; D possibly corresponds to TRBD1 (5 bases). The CDR3 loop spans 17 amino acids. V lost 1 base to trimming and J lost 0 bases, with 10 bases between them. The CDR3 spells CASSLGQGLSGANVLTF. The CDR3 region has the DNA TGTGCCAGCAGTTTAGGGCAGGGTCTCTCTGGGGCCAACGTCCTGACTTTC.

Concerning this clonotype: An end of the junction differs from the germline gene, which may be a read error. This sequence joins TRBV9 and TRBJ2-6; TRBD1 or TRBD2 may be the D gene (5 bases each). Germline V gene sequence: CDR1 SGDLS, CDR2 YYNGEE. This CDR3 comprises 17 residues. CDR3 sequence (DNA): TGTGCCAGCAGCGTAGCCGTGGGGGACCCTGGGGCCAACATCCTGACTTTC. This encodes CASSVAVGDPGANILTF.

The gene calls are TRBV6-5 and TRBJ1-2; D perhaps matches TRBD1 (6 bases). This CDR3 spans 15 amino acids. Germline V gene lookup returns CDR1 MNHEY and CDR2 SVGAGI. With 1 base removed from V and 1 base from J, the gap between germline ends came to 10 bases. For the CDR3, the DNA is TGTGCCAGCAGTTACTTACAGGGAGGTAACTATGGCTACACCTTC. Residues: CASSYLQGGNYGYTF.

This clonotype was picked up many times. This chain connects TRBV29-1 to TRBJ2-3; perhaps TRBD1 as D (6 bases). The V gene lost 6 bases and the J gene lost 0 bases, with 13 bases spanning the gap. CDR1 is SQVTM and CDR2 is ANQGSEA in the germline V gene. This CDR3 is 14 amino acids long. This chain's CDR3 is CSVRGTPSTDTQYF. The CDR3 DNA reads as TGCAGCGTGAGGGGGACACCGAGCACAGATACGCAGTATTTT.

This clonotype was counted ten times or more. The CDR3 bases are TGTGCCATCAGCGATATGTGGAAGGGAGTGCAGCCCCAGCATTTT. It yields the protein CAISDMWKGVQPQHF. The V call is TRBV10-3, the J call TRBJ1-5, with unresolved D. The V end was cut by 6 bases, the J end by 7 bases, with 19 bases between. This CDR3 has 15 residues. CDR1 and CDR2 (germline): ENHRY, SYGVKD.